This TCR beta chain was captured by sequencing in a study of shared clonotypes between healthy human individuals. Data came from immunoSEQ multiplex PCR; TCRdb stores just in-frame clones and leaves some out. The sample shows around 1.9 million clones, about 93% of them seen only once. Positively selected for CCR7, the CD45RO-negative cells used as naive CD8 cells excluded terminally differentiated effector memory CD45RA+ cells. The CDR3 runs 14 residues. CDR1 MNHEY and CDR2 SMNVEV come from the germline V gene (reference sequence). The ends were cut back, 3 bases at V and 4 bases at J, with 12 bases in the middle. Study outcomes and limitations: The authors sampled blood alone, and tissue repertoires likely differ.

As regards this clone: Antigen: not known.

The genes are TRBV27 and TRBJ1-1; D is unresolved. The clonotype comes from a man aged 18 to 30 in good health. Some clones in this sample may be carry-over from other donors' samples. Sequencing input: naive CD8+ T cells from PBMCs. The CDR3: CASSFNGALTEAFF. In DNA form, the CDR3 reads TGTGCCAGCAGTTTTAACGGAGCCCTCACTGAAGCTTTCTTT.